This TCR beta chain is from a study of cytomegalovirus exposure and HLA in healthy donors. The study ran its PCR with 60 Vbeta and 13 Jbeta primers. Repertoires were generated with immunoSEQ multiplex PCR, while TCRdb's copy carries only in-frame clones and drops some. This table has 150,000 to 160,000 clones, around 82% appearing once. Regarding the study as a whole: Because they were indistinguishable, some V segments, including TRBV6-2 and TRBV6-3, were excluded. A list of approximately 160 TCR beta chains associated with cytomegalovirus was given. A highly shared variant cluster was judged a likely technical artifact. Another analysis was done later, and it associated 15,000 to 20,000 TCR beta sequences with HLA alleles at 0.05 false discovery rate.

To note about this clone: Its target is unknown.

The CDR3 has 15 amino acids. Germline V gene lookup returns CDR1 SGHDT and CDR2 YYEEEE. V gene TRBV5-6 combines with J gene TRBJ2-5; TRBD1 matches at 8 bases. The DNA end is more similar to TRBJ2-7, so the J call may be wrong. Sequenced sample: PBMCs. The sequence was obtained from a woman aged 40 to 55 in good health and CMV-seropositive. CDR3 sequence: CASSFPGQGSYEQYF. The CDR3 coding sequence is TGTGCCAGCAGCTTCCCCGGACAGGGCTCCTACGAGCAGTACTTC.